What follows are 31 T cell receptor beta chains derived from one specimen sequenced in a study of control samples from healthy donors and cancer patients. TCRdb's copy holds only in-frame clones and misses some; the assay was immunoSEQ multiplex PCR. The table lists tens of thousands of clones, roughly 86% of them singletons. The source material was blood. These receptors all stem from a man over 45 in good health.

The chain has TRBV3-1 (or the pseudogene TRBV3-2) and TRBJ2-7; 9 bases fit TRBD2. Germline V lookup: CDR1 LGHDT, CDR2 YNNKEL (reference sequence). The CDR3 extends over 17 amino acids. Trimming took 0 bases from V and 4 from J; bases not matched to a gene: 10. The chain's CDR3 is CASSQERRLAGNYEQYF. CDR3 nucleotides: TGTGCCAGCAGCCAAGAAAGGAGGCTAGCGGGGAATTACGAGCAGTACTTC.

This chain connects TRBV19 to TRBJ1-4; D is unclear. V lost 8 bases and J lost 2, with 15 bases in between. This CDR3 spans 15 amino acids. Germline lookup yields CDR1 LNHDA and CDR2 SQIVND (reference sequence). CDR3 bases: TGTGCCAGTTCGAAGGACGACACCACTAATGAAAAACTGTTTTTT. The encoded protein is CASSKDDTTNEKLFF.

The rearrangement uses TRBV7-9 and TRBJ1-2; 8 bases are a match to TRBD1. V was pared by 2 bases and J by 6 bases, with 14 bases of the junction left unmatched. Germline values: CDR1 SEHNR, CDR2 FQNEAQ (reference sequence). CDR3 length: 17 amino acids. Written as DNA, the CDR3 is TGTGCCAGCAGCTTATTGGGACAGGAAATTTCACAGCATGGCTACACCTTC. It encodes CASSLLGQEISQHGYTF.

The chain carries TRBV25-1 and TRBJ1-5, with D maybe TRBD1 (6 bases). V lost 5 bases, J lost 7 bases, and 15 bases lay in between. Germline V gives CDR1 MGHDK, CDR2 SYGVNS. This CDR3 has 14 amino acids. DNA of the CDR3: TGTGCCAGCAGTAGTGAGGGACATCTACAGCCCCAGCATTTT. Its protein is CASSSEGHLQPQHF.

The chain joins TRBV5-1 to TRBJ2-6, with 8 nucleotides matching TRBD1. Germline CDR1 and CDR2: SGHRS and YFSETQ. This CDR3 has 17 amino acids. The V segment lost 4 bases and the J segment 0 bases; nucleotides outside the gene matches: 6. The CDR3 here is CASSPDRGYSGANVLTF. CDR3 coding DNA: TGCGCCAGCAGCCCCGACAGGGGCTACTCTGGGGCCAACGTCCTGACTTTC.

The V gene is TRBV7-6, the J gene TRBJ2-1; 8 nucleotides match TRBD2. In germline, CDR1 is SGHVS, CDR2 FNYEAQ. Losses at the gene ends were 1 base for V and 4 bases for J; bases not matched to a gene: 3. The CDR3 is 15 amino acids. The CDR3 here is CASSLVAGTYNEQFF. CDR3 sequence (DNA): TGTGCCAGCAGCTTAGTAGCGGGGACGTACAATGAGCAGTTCTTC.

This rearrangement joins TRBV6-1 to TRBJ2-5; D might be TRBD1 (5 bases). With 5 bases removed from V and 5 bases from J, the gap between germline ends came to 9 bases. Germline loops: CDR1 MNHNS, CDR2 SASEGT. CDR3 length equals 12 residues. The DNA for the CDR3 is TGTGCCAGCAGTCAGGGCGTCGAGACCCAGTACTTC. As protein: CASSQGVETQYF.

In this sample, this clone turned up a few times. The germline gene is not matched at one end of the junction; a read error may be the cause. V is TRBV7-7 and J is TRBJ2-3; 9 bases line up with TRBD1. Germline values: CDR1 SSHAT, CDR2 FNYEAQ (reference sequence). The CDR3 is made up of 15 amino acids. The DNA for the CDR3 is TGTGCTAGCAGCCAAAGCGGGACAGGGACAGATACGCAGTATTTT. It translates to CASSQSGTGTDTQYF.

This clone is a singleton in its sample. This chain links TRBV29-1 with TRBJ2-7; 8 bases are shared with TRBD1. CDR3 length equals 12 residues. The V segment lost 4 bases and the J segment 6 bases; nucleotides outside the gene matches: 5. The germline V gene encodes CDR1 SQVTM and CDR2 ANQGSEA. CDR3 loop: CSVGAGGREQYF. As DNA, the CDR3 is TGCAGCGTTGGAGCAGGGGGCCGCGAGCAGTACTTC.

The CDR3 DNA follows: TGTGCCAGCAAGGGACAGGGGGGAGAAAAACTGTTTTTT. Its protein product is CASKGQGGEKLFF. The gene calls are TRBV6-6 and TRBJ1-4, with TRBD1 matching 11 bases. Germline lookup yields CDR1 MNHNY and CDR2 SVGAGI (reference sequence). There are 13 residues in the CDR3. Germline trimming cut 7 bases from V and 8 bases from J; bases unmatched to any gene: 3.

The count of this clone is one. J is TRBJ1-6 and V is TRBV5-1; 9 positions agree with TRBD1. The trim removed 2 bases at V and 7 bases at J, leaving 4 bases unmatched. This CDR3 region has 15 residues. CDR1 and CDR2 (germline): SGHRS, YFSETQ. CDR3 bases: TGCGCCAGCAGCTTCCGGACAGGGGACAATTCACCCCTCCACTTT. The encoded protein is CASSFRTGDNSPLHF.

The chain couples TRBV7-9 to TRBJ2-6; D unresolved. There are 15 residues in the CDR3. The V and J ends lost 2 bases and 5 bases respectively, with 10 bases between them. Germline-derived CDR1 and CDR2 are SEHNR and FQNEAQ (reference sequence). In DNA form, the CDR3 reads TGTGCCAGCAGCTTAACAGATCAGCGGGCCAACGTCCTGACTTTC. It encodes CASSLTDQRANVLTF. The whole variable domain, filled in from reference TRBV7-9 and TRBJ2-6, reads DTGVSQNPRHKITKRGQNVTFRCDPISEHNRLYWYRQTLGQGPEFLTYFQNEAQLEKSRLLSDRFSAERPKGSFSTLEIQRTEQGDSAMYLCASSLTDQRANVLTFGAGSRLTVL.

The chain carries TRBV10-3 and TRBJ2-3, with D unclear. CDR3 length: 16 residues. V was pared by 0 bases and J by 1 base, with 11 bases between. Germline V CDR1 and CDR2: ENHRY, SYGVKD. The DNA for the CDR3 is TGTGCCATCAGTGAGTCTACCATTCGGGGCACAGATACGCAGTATTTT. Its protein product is CAISESTIRGTDTQYF.

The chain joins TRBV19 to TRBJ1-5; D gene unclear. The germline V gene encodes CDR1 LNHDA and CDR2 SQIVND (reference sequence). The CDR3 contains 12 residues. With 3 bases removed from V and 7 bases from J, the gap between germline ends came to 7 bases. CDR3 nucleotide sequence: TGTGCCAGTAGTATGATCTCCCAGCCCCAGCATTTT. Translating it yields CASSMISQPQHF.

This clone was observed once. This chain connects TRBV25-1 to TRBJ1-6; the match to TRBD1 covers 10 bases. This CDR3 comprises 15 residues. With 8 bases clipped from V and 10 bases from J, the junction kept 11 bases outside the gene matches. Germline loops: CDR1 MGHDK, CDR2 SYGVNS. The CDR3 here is CASHAGTGEGSPLHF. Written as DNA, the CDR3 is TGTGCCAGCCACGCCGGGACAGGGGAAGGGTCACCCCTCCACTTT.

The DNA of the CDR3 is TGTGCCAGCAGCCCGTCGGGTCTTGCCTACAATGAGCAGTTCTTC. It specifies CASSPSGLAYNEQFF. The gene calls are TRBV27 and TRBJ2-1, with D hard to call. Looked up from germline, CDR1 is MNHEY and CDR2 is SMNVEV (reference sequence). The CDR3 spans 15 residues. V was cut by 6 bases and J by 2 bases, with 14 bases left in between.

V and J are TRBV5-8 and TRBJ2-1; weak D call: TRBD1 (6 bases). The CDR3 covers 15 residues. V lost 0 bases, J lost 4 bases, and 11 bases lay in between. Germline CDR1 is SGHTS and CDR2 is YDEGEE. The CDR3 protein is CASSLGGPPYNEQFF. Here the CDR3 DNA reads TGTGCCAGCAGCTTGGGGGGGCCCCCTTACAATGAGCAGTTCTTC. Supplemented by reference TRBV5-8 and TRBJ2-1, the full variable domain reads EAGVTQSPTHLIKTRGQQATLRCSPISGHTSVYWYQQALGLGLQFLLWYDEGEERNRGNFPPRFSGRQFPNYSSELNVNALELEDSALYLCASSLGGPPYNEQFFGPGTRLTVL.

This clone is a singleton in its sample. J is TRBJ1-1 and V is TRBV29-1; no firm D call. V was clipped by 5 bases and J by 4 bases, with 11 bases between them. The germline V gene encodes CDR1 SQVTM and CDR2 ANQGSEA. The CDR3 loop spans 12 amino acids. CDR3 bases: TGCAGCGTTCGAGTAATGGCCACTGAAGCTTTCTTT. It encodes CSVRVMATEAFF. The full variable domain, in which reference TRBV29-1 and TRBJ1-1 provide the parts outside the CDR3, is SAVISQKPSRDICQRGTSLTIQCQVDSQVTMMFWYRQQPGQSLTLIATANQGSEATYESGFVIDKFPISRPNLTFSTLTVSNMSPEDSSIYLCSVRVMATEAFFGQGTRLTVV.

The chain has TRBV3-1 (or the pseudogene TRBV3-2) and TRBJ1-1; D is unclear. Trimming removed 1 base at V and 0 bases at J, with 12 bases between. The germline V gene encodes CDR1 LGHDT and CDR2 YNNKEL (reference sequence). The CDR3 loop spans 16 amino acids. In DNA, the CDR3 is TGTGCCAGCAGCCAAGTCCAAGGTAGAATGAACACTGAAGCTTTCTTT. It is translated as CASSQVQGRMNTEAFF.

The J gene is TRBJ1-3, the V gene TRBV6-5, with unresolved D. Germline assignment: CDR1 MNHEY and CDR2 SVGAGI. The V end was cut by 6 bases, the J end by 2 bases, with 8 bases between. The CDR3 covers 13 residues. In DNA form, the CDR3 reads TGTGCCAGCAGCGGGAGGGCTGGAAACACCATATATTTT. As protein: CASSGRAGNTIYF.

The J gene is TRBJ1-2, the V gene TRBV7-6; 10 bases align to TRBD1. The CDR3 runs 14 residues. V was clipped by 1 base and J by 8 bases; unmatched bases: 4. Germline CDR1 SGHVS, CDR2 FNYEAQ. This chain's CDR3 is CASSLGGTGVGYTF. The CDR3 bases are TGTGCCAGCAGCTTAGGGGGGACAGGGGTCGGCTACACCTTC.

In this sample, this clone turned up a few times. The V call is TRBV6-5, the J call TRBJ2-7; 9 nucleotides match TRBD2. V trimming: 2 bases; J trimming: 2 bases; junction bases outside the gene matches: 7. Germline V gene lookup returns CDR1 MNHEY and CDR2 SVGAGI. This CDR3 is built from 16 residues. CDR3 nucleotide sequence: TGTGCCAGCAGTTACACCGCGGGGGGGGATACCTACGAGCAGTACTTC. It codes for CASSYTAGGDTYEQYF.

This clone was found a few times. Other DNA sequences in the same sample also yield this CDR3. Here the CDR3 reads CASSSGQPNTEAFF. The CDR3 nucleotides read TGCGCCAGCAGCTCGGGACAGCCGAACACTGAAGCTTTCTTT. V is TRBV5-1 and J is TRBJ1-1, with 7 bases fitting TRBD1. The ends lost 3 bases at V and 1 base at J; junction bases unmatched: 3. The CDR3 totals 14 residues. CDR1 is SGHRS and CDR2 is YFSETQ in the germline V gene.

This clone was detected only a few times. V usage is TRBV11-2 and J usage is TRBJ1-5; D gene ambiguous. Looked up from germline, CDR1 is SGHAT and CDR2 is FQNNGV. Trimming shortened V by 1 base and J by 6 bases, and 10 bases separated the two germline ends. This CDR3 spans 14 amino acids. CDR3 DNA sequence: TGTGCCAGCAGCTTAGGGCCTGAAGGTCAGCCCCAGCATTTT. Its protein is CASSLGPEGQPQHF. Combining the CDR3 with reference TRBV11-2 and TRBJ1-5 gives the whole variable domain EAGVAQSPRYKIIEKRQSVAFWCNPISGHATLYWYQQILGQGPKLLIQFQNNGVVDDSQLPKDRFSAERLKGVDSTLKIQPAKLEDSAVYLCASSLGPEGQPQHFGDGTRLSIL.

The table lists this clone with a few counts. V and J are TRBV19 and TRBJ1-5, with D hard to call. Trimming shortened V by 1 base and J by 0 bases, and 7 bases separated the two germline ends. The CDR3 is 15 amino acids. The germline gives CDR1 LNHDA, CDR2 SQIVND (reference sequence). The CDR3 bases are TGTGCCAGTAGTATAGTGGGCCTTAGCAATCAGCCCCAGCATTTT. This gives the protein CASSIVGLSNQPQHF.

CDR3 residues: CASSPLAGGPQTQYF. CDR3 nucleotide sequence: TGCGCCAGCAGCCCCCTAGCGGGGGGGCCTCAGACCCAGTACTTC. The chain uses TRBV5-1 and TRBJ2-5; 12 bases are a match to TRBD2. J lost 6 bases, V lost 4 bases, and 7 bases had no gene match. This CDR3 region has 15 residues. Germline V CDR1 and CDR2: SGHRS, YFSETQ.

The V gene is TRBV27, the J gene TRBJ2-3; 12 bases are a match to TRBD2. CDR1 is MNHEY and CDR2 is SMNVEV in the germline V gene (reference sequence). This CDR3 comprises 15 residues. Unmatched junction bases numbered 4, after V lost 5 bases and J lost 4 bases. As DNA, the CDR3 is TGTGCCAGCAGTCTACGACTAGCGGGGGCAGATACGCAGTATTTT. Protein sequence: CASSLRLAGADTQYF.

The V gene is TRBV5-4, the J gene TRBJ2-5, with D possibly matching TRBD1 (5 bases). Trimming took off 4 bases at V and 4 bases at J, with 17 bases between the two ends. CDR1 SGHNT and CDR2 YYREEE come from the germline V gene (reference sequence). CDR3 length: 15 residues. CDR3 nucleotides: TGTGCCAGCAGCCCCACTCGGGCCACAGGAGAGACCCAGTACTTC. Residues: CASSPTRATGETQYF.

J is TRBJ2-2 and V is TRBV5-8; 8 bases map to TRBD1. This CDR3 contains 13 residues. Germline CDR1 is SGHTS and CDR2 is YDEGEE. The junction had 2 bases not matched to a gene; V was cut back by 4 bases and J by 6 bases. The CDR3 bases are TGTGCCAGCAGCCACAGGGGGTCCGGGGAGCTGTTTTTT. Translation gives CASSHRGSGELFF.

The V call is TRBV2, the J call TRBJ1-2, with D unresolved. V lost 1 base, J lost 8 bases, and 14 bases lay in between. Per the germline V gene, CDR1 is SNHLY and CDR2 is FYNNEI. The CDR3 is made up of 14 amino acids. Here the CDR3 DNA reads TGTGCCAGCAGTGAAGAGCGGGCGCCAGCCGGCTACACCTTC. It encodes CASSEERAPAGYTF.

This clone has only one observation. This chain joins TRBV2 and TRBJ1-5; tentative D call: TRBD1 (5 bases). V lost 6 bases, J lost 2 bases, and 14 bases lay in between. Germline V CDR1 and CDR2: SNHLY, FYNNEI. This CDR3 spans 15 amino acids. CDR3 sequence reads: CASSQGGDGNQPQHF. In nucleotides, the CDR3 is TGTGCCAGCAGCCAAGGAGGGGATGGCAATCAGCCCCAGCATTTT. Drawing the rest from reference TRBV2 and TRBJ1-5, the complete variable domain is EPEVTQTPSHQVTQMGQEVILRCVPISNHLYFYWYRQILGQKVEFLVSFYNNEISEKSEIFDDQFSVERPDGSNFTLKIRSTKLEDSAMYFCASSQGGDGNQPQHFGDGTRLSIL.